This T cell receptor beta chain comes out of a study of T-cell reconstitution after alpha-beta-depleted transplantation in children. Notes on the study in general: After transplant, at about two months, alpha-beta T cells were reportedly derived from several hundred expanded graft clones. Surviving recipient T cells and thymic progenitors accounted for the high day-60 TCRbeta diversity observed in some patients.

For TCRbeta, the library was prepared with unique molecular identifiers. TCRdb ran MiXCR on the PCR reads and lists one entry per CDR3 protein. The repertoire includes some 140,000 distinct CDR3 sequences, about 9.6% of them detected once, and 20% to 30% sits in the top ten. Germline CDR1 and CDR2: SGHTA and FQGNSA. CDR3 length: 15 amino acids. V was cut by 1 base and J by 0 bases, with 8 bases left in between. This clonotype was detected ten times or more. Its antigen is undetermined. The TCR originated in a girl under two years old who had a stem cell transplant for combined immunodeficiency, so the T cells may come from the graft donor. The specimen was PBMCs, mostly from graft donor cells, collected 180 days after TCRalphabeta/CD19-depleted stem cell transplant. This chain links TRBV7-2 with TRBJ2-3; TRBD1 is a possible D gene (5 bases). CDR3 sequence: CASSLGQPSTDTQYF. DNA for the CDR3: TGTGCCAGCAGCTTAGGACAGCCAAGCACAGATACGCAGTATTTT.